This T cell receptor beta chain was recovered during a study of T-cell memory formation after mild COVID-19. Study details: The TCR clusters were mostly specific to one donor. Study conclusions and caveats: Pre-infection memory showed some responding clones, and this suggested that cross-reactive memory joined.

TCRdb reprocessed the 5' RACE reads with MiXCR, giving one entry per CDR3 protein. The sample shows approximately 260,000 distinct CDR3 sequences, roughly 18% of them seen only once. This clonotype has a handful of counts. The antigen is undetermined. The sequenced material came from PBMCs or a T cell subset sorted from them (not recorded which). The TCR comes from a man aged 18 to 30 who had mild COVID-19 (a few samples of this study predate the infection). Cell type and time point are not known.

The CDR3 protein is CASSSPLGLADTQYF. The CDR3 DNA reads TGTGCCAGCAGCTCACCCTTAGGACTAGCAGATACGCAGTATTTT. The chain joins TRBV7-2 to TRBJ2-3; 7 bases are a match to TRBD2. The V gene end was trimmed by 4 bases and the J gene end by 4 bases; junction bases not matched to a gene: 8. Germline V gives CDR1 SGHTA, CDR2 FQGNSA. This CDR3 comprises 15 residues.